This TCR beta chain comes out of a study of blood T cells in healthy people across ages. At the level of the study: Template switching retrieved approximately one barcoded beta molecule for each two T cells. The study, taken as a whole, reports: Diversity estimated from one million T cells was considered an underestimate. Naive T cell percentage and TCR beta diversity correlated strongly.

Through a sample-barcoded 5' primer and a J-beta primer mix, a second PCR was run for roughly 6 to 12 cycles. Samples each returned at least 2.5 million CDR3-containing paired-end reads. TCRdb re-derived calls from the 5' RACE reads in MiXCR, one entry per CDR3 protein. The sample lists about 900,000 distinct CDR3 sequences, 62% occurring once. The length of the CDR3 is 13 residues. V was pared by 8 bases and J by 1 base, with 11 bases between. Germline values: CDR1 MGHDK, CDR2 SYGVNS. In the case of this clonotype: What it recognizes is unknown.

This clonotype was sampled from a man under 40 in good health. This chain links TRBV25-1 with TRBJ1-1; TRBD1 might be the D (5 bases). Sequencing was performed on blood. DNA for the CDR3: TGTGCCAGCGGGGGATGGGGGAACACTGAAGCTTTCTTT. Encoded protein: CASGGWGNTEAFF.